There are a few counts of the clone carrying this T cell receptor (beta chain). Its target is not known. Original processing methods: Clinicopathological groups supplied CDR3 differences that were used to build a distant-metastasis classifier for papillary thyroid cancer. TCRdb re-clonotyped the PCR reads through MiXCR. The authors' filters were not applied to this entry. Of around 37,000 clones listed, approximately 26% are singletons. The data are from a study of metastatic and nonmetastatic thyroid tumors. For the study at large: Patients with malignant and benign thyroid disease provided blood and tumor or nodule tissue, whose repertoires were compared.

Findings of the study overall: It was reported that TCR beta diversity was significantly higher in malignant thyroid tumors than benign nodules, in blood and tumor.

Thyroid surgery had not been preceded by any treatment in any patient. The source material was blood. The receptor comes from a female donor with papillary thyroid cancer or a benign thyroid nodule (not recorded which). Some clones in this sample may be carry-over from other donors' samples.

CDR3 sequence reads: CASSGLAGGSVTGELFF. The CDR3 nucleotides read TGTGCCAGCAGTGGGCTAGCGGGGGGAAGTGTCACCGGGGAGCTGTTTTTT. V and J are TRBV28 and TRBJ2-2; 11 nucleotides line up with TRBD2. CDR3 length: 17 amino acids. J gave up 4 bases and V 5 bases, and 9 bases lay outside the gene matches. Germline loops: CDR1 MDHEN, CDR2 SYDVKM.